This T cell receptor (beta chain) was identified in a study of blood T cell repertoires in COVID-19 (TCRdb year 2020). For the wider study: Samples covering the acute and convalescent phases of COVID-19 were provided by collaborators in the United States, Italy and Spain. The sample metadata nearly always contained a de-identified subject ID, COVID-19 status, age in years and sex. The prospective study material was composed of cDNA or gDNA derived from T cells, B-cell-depleted T cells, or PBMCs. The dataset comprised deeply sampled blood TCRbeta repertoires from subjects exposed to, actively infected with, or recovered from COVID-19. Where available, HLA class I and class II types were taken from metadata supplied by the sample provider and were not determined by assay-based typing. The samples were drawn from two sources: the first 160 participants of the ongoing ImmuneRACE study, and some 1,300 subjects contributed by 6 global collaborators. The repertoires were made available in a free public database intended to serve as a resource for research on the immune response to SARS-CoV-2. The full study reports these points: Clinical and demographic metadata were provided uncurated, with the amount varying by source and participant.

The collaborating institutions used their own protocols to collect whole blood in K2EDTA tubes. Collaborator samples were shipped for TCRbeta analysis as frozen whole blood, isolated PBMCs, or DNA extracted from either sample type. On this clone: There is no known antigen for this receptor. Within one base of it there is no much larger clone, and no base qualities were kept.

Relative to germline, V is missing 8 bases and J is missing 4 bases, with 9 bases of the junction outside any gene match. Measured from the cysteine to the phenylalanine, the CDR3 is 14 residues long. Only the CDR3 part of the read is kept: 42 bases, read in frame from the first base. The germline V gene specifies SNHLY as CDR1 and FYNNEI as CDR2. The immunoSEQ Assay, a bias-controlled multiplex PCR, was used to amplify TCRbeta CDR3 regions from genomic DNA. In the source study's methods: Nucleated cell counts per sample were estimated from amplification of reference gene primers within the assay. To quantify the absolute abundance of each unique TCRbeta CDR3 rearrangement, sequence reads were collapsed and filtered. Productive Simpson clonality was computed per sample as the square root of Simpson's diversity index over productive rearrangements. TCRdb's version of the immuneACCESS table is confined to in-frame rearrangements and falls short of the full clone set. An unresolved V gene accounts for under half of the shortfall where checked; the remainder is of unknown origin. D and trimming were read from the DNA, whereas the V and J calls and clone size are those reported in that table. Recorded for this sample are around 130,000 clones; more than 80% of them occurred a single time. Together, the top ten hold 12% of the sample.

This sequence originates from a woman aged 60-70 years with acute or convalescent COVID-19. The sequenced sample was peripheral blood. The chain is encoded by TRBV2 joined to TRBJ2-3; the junction holds 7 bases that match TRBD2. CDR3 loop: CASERTRGPDTQYF. The DNA sequence follows: TGTGCCAGCGAGCGGACTAGAGGTCCAGATACGCAGTATTTT.